Below, 2 T cell receptor beta chains from the same sample are listed, as sequenced in a study of blood T cell repertoires in COVID-19. Assay used: immunoSEQ multiplex PCR; TCRdb lists only in-frame clones, some missing. Found here are around 100,000 clones, roughly 80% of them singletons; the top ten hold 4.5%. What was sequenced was peripheral blood. The receptors shown here come from a human donor in a cohort sampled during active COVID-19.

Only a few counts were recorded for this clone. J is TRBJ1-1 and V is TRBV5-4; possibly TRBD1 for D (5 bases). The V gene lost 1 base and the J gene lost 3 bases, with 13 bases spanning the gap. CDR1 SGHNT and CDR2 YYREEE come from the germline V gene (reference sequence). The CDR3 is 15 amino acids. Here the CDR3 reads CASSLFSGWDTEAFF. The CDR3 DNA is TGTGCCAGCAGCTTGTTTTCAGGGTGGGACACTGAAGCTTTCTTT.

The genes are TRBV28 and TRBJ1-1; possible D gene TRBD1, 6 bases. Germline assignment: CDR1 MDHEN and CDR2 SYDVKM. The germline V and J ends were trimmed by 3 bases and 5 bases, with 19 bases remaining between them. CDR3 length: 16 amino acids. The CDR3 DNA sequence: TGTGCCAGCAGTTTCGTACAGGGACGAAGGGGAACTGAAGCTTTCTTT. Its protein is CASSFVQGRRGTEAFF.